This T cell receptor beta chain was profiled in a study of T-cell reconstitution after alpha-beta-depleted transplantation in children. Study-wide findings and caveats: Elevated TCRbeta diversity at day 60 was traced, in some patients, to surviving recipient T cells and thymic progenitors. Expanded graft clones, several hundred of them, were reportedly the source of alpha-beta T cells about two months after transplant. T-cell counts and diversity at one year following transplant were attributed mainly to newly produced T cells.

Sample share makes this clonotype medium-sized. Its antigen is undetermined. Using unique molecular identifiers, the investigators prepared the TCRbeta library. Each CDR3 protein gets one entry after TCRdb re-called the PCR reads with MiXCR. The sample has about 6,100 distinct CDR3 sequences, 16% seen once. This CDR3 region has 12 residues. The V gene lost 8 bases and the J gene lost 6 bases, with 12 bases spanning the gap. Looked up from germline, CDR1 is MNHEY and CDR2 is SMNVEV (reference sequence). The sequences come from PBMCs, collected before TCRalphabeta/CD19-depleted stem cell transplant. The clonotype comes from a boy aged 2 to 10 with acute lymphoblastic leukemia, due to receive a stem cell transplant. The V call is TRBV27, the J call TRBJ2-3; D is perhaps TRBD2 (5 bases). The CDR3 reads CASGVSGDTQYF. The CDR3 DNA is TGTGCCAGCGGAGTCTCGGGGGATACGCAGTATTTT.